This is a list of T cell receptor beta chains from one sample in a study of monozygotic twins with inflammatory bowel disease. TCRdb re-called the 5' RACE reads, yielding one record per CDR3 amino acid sequence without DNA. Its table records about 110,000 distinct CDR3 sequences. Sequenced material: blood. The source of these receptors is a human donor with ulcerative colitis or Crohn's disease, or a healthy co-twin of an affected twin (not recorded which). CDR3s include the opening cysteine and the closing phenylalanine or tryptophan.

j_call v_call cdr3_aa
TRBJ2-1 TRBV19 CASSMSSEIIGEQFF
TRBJ1-4 TRBV25-1 CASSEYAQSEKLFF
TRBJ1-4 TRBV12-3/TRBV12-4 CASSLISEKLFF
TRBJ2-7 TRBV18 CASSPSRDIGLQYF
TRBJ2-7 TRBV7-2 CASSLAMGGQYF
TRBJ1-1 TRBV20-1 CSARDRRGGDRSVFF
TRBJ2-6 TRBV12-3/TRBV12-4 CASRKSREEITPPGANVLTF
TRBJ2-2 TRBV5-1 CASSAGQRNTGELFF
TRBJ1-1 TRBV25-1 CASSIGGQGKAFF
TRBJ2-3 TRBV12-3/TRBV12-4 CASSLLGGDVSEYF
TRBJ2-5 TRBV7-2 CASSLGRLETQYF
TRBJ2-2 TRBV7-2 CASTAGLAGAGELFF
TRBJ2-1 TRBV27 CASSLFVPQGPTYNEQFF
TRBJ2-2 TRBV6-1 CASIDREATGELFF
TRBJ2-1 TRBV28 CASSHPWGNEQFF
TRBJ2-1 TRBV20-1 CSAPGTSFYNEQFF
TRBJ2-5 TRBV2 CARDRGLMETQYF
TRBJ2-5 TRBV6-6 CASSFLTGQETQYF
TRBJ2-1 TRBV5-6 CASSLEGTSGYNEQFF
TRBJ2-2 TRBV5-1 CASSGKLADTGELFF
TRBJ1-2 TRBV20-1 CSARQGVDGYTF
TRBJ1-2 TRBV29-1 CSGQGAFYGYTF
TRBJ1-2 TRBV7-9 CASRPTASVGGYTF
TRBJ2-5 TRBV5-4 CASSPQVEALEETQYF